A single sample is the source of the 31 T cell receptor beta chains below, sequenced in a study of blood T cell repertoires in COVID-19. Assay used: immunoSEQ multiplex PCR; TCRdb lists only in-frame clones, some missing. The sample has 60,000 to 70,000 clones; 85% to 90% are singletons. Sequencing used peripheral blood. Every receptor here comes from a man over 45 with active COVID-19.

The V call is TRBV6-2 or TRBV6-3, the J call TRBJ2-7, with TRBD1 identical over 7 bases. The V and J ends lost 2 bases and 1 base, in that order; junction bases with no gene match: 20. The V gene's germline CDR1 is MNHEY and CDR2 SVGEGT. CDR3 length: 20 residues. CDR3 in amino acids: CASSYSLFKATGDKSYEQYF. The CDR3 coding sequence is TGTGCCAGCAGTTACAGTCTCTTCAAAGCCACAGGGGACAAATCCTACGAGCAGTACTTC.

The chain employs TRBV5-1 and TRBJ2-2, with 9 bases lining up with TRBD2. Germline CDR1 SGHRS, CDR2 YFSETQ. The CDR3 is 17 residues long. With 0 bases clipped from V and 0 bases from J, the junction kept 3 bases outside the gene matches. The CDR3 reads CASSLVLAGANTGELFF. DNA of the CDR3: TGCGCCAGCAGCTTGGTATTAGCGGGGGCGAACACCGGGGAGCTGTTTTTT.

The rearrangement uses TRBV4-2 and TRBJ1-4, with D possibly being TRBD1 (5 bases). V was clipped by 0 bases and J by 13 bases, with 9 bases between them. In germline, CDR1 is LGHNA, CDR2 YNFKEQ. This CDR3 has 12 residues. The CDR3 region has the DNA TGTGCCAGCAGCCAAGAAGGGGTGAGACTGTTTTTT. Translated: CASSQEGVRLFF.

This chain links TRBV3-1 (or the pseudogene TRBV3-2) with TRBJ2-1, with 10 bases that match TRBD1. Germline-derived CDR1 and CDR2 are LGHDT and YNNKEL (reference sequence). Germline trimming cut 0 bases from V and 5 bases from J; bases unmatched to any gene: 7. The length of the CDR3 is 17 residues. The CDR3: CASSQDLGTGANNEQFF. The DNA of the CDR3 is TGTGCCAGCAGCCAAGATTTAGGGACAGGGGCAAACAATGAGCAGTTCTTC.

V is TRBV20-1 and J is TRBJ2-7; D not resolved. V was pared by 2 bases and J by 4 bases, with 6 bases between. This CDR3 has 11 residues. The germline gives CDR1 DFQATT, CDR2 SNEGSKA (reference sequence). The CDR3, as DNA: TGCAGTGCTAGAACAGAATACGAGCAGTACTTC. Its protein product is CSARTEYEQYF.

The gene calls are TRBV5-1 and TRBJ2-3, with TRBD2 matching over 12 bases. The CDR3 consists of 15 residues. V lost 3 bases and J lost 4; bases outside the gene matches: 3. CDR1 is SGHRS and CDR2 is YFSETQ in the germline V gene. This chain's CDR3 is CASSSSGGAADTQYF. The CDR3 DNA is TGCGCCAGCAGCTCTAGCGGGGGGGCAGCAGATACGCAGTATTTT.

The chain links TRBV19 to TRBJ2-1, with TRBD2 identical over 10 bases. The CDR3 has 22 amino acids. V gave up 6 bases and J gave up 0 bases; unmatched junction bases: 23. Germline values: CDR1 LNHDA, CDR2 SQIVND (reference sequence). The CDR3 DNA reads TGTGCCAGTAGAGGTTTGGGGCAAGGGACTAGCGCGACACCGAGCTCCTACAATGAGCAGTTCTTC. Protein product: CASRGLGQGTSATPSSYNEQFF.

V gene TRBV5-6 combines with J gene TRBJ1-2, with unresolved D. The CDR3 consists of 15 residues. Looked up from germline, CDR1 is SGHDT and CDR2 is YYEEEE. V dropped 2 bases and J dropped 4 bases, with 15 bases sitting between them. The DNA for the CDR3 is TGTGCCAGCAGCTTAGTGTCCCGAATCAGCTATGGCTACACCTTC. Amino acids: CASSLVSRISYGYTF.

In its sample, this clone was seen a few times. As DNA, the CDR3 is TGTGCCAGTAGTATAGCGGGGGGCGGCACAGATACGCAGTATTTT. This encodes CASSIAGGGTDTQYF. The chain joins TRBV19 to TRBJ2-3; perhaps TRBD2 as D (7 bases). Trimming took 1 base from V and 1 from J, leaving 9 bases between them. This CDR3 is built from 15 residues. The germline V gene has CDR1 LNHDA and CDR2 SQIVND (reference sequence).

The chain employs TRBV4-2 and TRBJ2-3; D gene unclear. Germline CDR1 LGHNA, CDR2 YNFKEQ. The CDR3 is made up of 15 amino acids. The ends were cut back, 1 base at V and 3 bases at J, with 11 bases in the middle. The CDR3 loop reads CASSQGLMETDTQYF. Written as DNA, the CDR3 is TGTGCCAGCAGCCAAGGACTCATGGAAACAGATACGCAGTATTTT.

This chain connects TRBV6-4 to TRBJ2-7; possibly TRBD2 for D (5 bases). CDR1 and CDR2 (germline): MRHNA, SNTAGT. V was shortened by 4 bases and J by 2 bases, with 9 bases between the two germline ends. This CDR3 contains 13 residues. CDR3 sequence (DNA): TGTGCCAGCAGTGTAGGGAGCCCCTACGAGCAGTACTTC. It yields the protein CASSVGSPYEQYF.

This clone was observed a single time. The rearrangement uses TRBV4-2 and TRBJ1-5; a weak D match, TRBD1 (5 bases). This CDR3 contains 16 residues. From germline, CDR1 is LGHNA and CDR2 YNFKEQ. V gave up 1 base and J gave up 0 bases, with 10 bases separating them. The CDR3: CASSQAQAYSNQPQHF. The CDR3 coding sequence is TGTGCCAGCAGCCAAGCACAGGCTTATAGCAATCAGCCCCAGCATTTT.

Here the CDR3 DNA reads TGTGCCAGCAGCTTCACAGGGATAGTATCCTACGAGCAGTACTTC. It specifies CASSFTGIVSYEQYF. The rearrangement uses TRBV7-9 and TRBJ2-7; a possible D gene is TRBD1 (6 bases). Germline V lookup: CDR1 SEHNR, CDR2 FQNEAQ (reference sequence). The CDR3 consists of 15 residues. The V and J ends lost 3 bases and 1 base respectively, with 13 bases between them.

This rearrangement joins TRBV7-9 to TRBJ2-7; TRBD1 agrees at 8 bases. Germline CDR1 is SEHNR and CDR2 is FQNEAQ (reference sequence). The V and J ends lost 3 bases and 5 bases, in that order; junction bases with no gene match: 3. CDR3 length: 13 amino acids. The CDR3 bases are TGTGCCAGCAGCTTCGCAGGGGGCGACGAGCAGTACTTC. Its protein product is CASSFAGGDEQYF.

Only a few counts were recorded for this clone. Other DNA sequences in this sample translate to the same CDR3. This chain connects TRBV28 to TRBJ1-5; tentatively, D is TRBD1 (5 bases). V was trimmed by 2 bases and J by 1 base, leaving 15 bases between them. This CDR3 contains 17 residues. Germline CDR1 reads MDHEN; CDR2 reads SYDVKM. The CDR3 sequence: CASSLPPRVRSNQPQHF. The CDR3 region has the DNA TGTGCCAGCAGTTTACCCCCCAGGGTCCGAAGCAATCAGCCCCAGCATTTT.

CDR3 sequence reads: CASSDGQGRNTEAFF. CDR3 nucleotide sequence: TGTGCCAGCAGTGACGGACAGGGGAGGAACACTGAAGCTTTCTTT. The chain employs TRBV6-1 and TRBJ1-1; 9 bases match TRBD1. Looked up from germline, CDR1 is MNHNS and CDR2 is SASEGT. V shed 3 bases and J 1 base; nucleotides not matched to a gene: 3. The CDR3 is made up of 15 amino acids.

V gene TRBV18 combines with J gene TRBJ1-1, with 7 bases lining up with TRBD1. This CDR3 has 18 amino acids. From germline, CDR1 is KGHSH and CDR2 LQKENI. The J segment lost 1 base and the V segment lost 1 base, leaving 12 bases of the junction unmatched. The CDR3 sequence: CASSPRPMGTAKNTEAFF. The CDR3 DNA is TGTGCCAGCTCACCACGGCCGATGGGGACAGCGAAGAACACTGAAGCTTTCTTT.

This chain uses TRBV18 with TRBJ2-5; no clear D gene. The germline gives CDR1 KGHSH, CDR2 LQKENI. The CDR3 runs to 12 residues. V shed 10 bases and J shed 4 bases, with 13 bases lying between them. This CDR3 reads CATSTGRETQYF. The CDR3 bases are TGTGCCACCTCTACTGGTAGAGAGACCCAGTACTTC.

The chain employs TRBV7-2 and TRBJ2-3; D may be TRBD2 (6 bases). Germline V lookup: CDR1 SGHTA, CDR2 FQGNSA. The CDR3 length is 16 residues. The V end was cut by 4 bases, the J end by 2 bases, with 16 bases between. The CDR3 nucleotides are TGTGCCAGCAGCTCCCGGTGGGTAGCGGTCACAGATACGCAGTATTTT. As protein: CASSSRWVAVTDTQYF.

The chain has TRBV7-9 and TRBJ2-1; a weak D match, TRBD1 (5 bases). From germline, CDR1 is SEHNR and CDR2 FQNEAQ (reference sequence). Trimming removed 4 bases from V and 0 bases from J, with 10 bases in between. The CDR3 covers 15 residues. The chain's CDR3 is CASSSPRVSYNEQFF. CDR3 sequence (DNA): TGTGCCAGCAGCTCTCCCAGGGTCTCCTACAATGAGCAGTTCTTC. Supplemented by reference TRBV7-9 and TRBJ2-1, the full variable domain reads DTGVSQNPRHKITKRGQNVTFRCDPISEHNRLYWYRQTLGQGPEFLTYFQNEAQLEKSRLLSDRFSAERPKGSFSTLEIQRTEQGDSAMYLCASSSPRVSYNEQFFGPGTRLTVL.

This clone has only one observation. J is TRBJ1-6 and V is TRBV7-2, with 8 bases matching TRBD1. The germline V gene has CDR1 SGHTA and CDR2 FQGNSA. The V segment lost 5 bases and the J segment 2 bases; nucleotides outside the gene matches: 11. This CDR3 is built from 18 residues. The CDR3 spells CASSLVPRGQTYNSPLHF. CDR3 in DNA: TGTGCCAGCAGCCTAGTCCCCAGGGGGCAGACCTATAATTCACCCCTCCACTTT.

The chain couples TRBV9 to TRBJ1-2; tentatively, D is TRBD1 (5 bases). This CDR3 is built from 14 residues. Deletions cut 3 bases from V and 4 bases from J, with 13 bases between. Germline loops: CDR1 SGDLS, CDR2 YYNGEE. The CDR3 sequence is CASSGLQGGYGYTF. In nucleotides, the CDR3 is TGTGCCAGCAGCGGTCTTCAGGGTGGCTATGGCTACACCTTC. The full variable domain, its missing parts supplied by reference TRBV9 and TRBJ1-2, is DSGVTQTPKHLITATGQRVTLRCSPRSGDLSVYWYQQSLDQGLQFLIQYYNGEERAKGNILERFSAQQFPDLHSELNLSSLELGDSALYFCASSGLQGGYGYTFGSGTRLTVV.

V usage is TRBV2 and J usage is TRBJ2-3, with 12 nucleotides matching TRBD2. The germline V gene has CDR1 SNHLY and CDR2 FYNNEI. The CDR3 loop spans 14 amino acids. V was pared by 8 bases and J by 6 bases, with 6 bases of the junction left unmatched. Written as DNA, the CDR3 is TGTGCCAGCTTTCTAGCGGGGGGGCCGGATACGCAGTATTTT. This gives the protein CASFLAGGPDTQYF. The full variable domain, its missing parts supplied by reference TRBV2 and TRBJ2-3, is EPEVTQTPSHQVTQMGQEVILRCVPISNHLYFYWYRQILGQKVEFLVSFYNNEISEKSEIFDDQFSVERPDGSNFTLKIRSTKLEDSAMYFCASFLAGGPDTQYFGPGTRLTVL.

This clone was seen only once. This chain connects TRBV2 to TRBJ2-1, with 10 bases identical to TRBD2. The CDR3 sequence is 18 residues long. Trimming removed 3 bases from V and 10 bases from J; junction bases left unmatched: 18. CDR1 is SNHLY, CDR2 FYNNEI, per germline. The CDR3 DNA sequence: TGTGCCAGCAGTGACAGGGTAGGACCTAGCGGGAGAGGACGAGAGCAGTTCTTC. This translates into CASSDRVGPSGRGREQFF.

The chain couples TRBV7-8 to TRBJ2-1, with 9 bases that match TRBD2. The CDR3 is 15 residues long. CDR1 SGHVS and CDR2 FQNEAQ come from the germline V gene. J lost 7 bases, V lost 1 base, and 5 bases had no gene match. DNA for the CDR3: TGTGCCAGCAGCTTAGTTAGCGGGAGAGTAAATGAGCAGTTCTTC. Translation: CASSLVSGRVNEQFF.

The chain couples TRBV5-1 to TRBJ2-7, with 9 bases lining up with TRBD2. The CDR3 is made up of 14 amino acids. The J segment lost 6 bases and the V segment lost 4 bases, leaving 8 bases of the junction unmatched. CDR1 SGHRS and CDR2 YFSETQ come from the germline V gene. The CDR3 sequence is CASSTGTSSREQYF. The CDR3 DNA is TGCGCCAGCAGCACCGGGACTAGCAGTCGCGAGCAGTACTTC.

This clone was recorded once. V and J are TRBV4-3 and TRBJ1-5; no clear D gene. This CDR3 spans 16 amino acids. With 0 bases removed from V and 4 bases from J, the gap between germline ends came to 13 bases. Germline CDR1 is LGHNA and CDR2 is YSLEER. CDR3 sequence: CASSQDHNGKNQPQHF. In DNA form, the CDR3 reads TGCGCCAGCAGCCAAGATCATAACGGGAAGAATCAGCCCCAGCATTTT.

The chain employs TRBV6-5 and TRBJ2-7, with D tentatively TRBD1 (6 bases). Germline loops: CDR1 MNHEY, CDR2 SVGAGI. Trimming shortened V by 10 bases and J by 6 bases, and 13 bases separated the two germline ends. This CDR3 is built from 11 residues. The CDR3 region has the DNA TGTGCCATCACGGGGACAATCGAGCAGTACTTC. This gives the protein CAITGTIEQYF.

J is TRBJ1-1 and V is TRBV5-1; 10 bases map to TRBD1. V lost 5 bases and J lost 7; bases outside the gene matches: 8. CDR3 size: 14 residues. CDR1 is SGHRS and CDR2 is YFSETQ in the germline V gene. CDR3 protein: CASSTGTGALEAFF. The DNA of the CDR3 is TGCGCCAGCAGTACCGGGACAGGGGCTCTTGAAGCTTTCTTT.

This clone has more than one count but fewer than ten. CDR3 loop: CASSLDPLTTQYF. CDR3 nucleotide sequence: TGTGCCAGCAGCTTAGACCCCCTTACAACCCAGTACTTC. V is TRBV11-3 and J is TRBJ2-5, with D unclear. The V and J ends lost 0 bases and 8 bases respectively, with 10 bases between them. Germline V lookup: CDR1 SGHNT, CDR2 YENEEA. This CDR3 is built from 13 residues. The complete variable domain, with remaining parts taken from reference TRBV11-3 and TRBJ2-5, reads EAGVVQSPRYKIIEKKQPVAFWCNPISGHNTLYWYLQNLGQGPELLIRYENEEAVDDSQLPKDRFSAERLKGVDSTLKIQPAELGDSAVYLCASSLDPLTTQYFGPGTRLLVL.

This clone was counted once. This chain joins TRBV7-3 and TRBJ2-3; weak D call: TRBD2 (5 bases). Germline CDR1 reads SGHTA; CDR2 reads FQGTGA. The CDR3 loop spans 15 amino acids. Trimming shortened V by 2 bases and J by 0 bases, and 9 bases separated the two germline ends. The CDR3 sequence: CASSLSGSSTDTQYF. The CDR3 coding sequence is TGTGCCAGCAGCTTATCGGGGTCTAGCACAGATACGCAGTATTTT. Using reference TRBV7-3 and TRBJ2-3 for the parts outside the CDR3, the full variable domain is GAGVSQTPSNKVTEKGKYVELRCDPISGHTALYWYRQSLGQGPEFLIYFQGTGAADDSGLPNDRFFAVRPEGSVSTLKIQRTERGDSAVYLCASSLSGSSTDTQYFGPGTRLTVL.